This TCR beta chain was sequenced for a study of T cell responses to AZD1222 COVID-19 vaccine (dated by TCRdb to about 2021). Turning to the overall study: AZD1222 recipients whose second dose came at about 4 weeks and those whose second dose came at about 12 weeks were combined into one group, since spike-specific TCR depth and breadth did not differ between the two schedules. A total of roughly 240 trial participants underwent TCR sequencing, of whom approximately 210 received two doses of AZD1222 and around 26 received two doses of the MenACWY control vaccine. Trial participants were enrolled by age into 18-55, 56-69 and 70-plus year subgroups, with roughly 150, 30 and 60 TCR-sequenced participants respectively. The full study reports these points: CD4 TCRs associated with the vaccine covered the entire spike protein, and the dominant responses were in regions 160-218 and 743-854. No day 14 peak-response samples were available, so repertoires were characterized only after the peak T cell response. Reportedly, almost half of the unique spike-specific TCRs recognized epitopes lying outside the regions that are mutated in the B.1.351 and B.1.1.7 variants. The 56-69-year group was small, and its depth increase did not reach significance, likely because of low power. After two AZD1222 doses, both the breadth and the depth of spike-specific TCRs were significantly higher than at day 0 and than in MenACWY recipients. Conclusions about previously exposed vaccinees are limited because only six or seven AZD1222 recipients were SARS-CoV-2 seropositive at baseline. Participants were mostly white British, with more females than males. The authors suggested clonal diversity may have been underestimated.

Ends trimmed: V by 5 bases, J by 5 bases; bases unmatched to a gene: 18. CDR1 MNHEY and CDR2 SMNVEV were looked up in the germline V gene (reference sequence). The cysteine opens and the phenylalanine closes a CDR3 of 20 amino acids. Only CDR3 DNA remains: 60 bases, in frame from the first base. The time point label corresponds to: baseline before first vaccination. The vaccinee samples were drawn from two UK trials, COV001 and COV002, one of which was a single-blind randomized controlled phase 2/3 trial testing AZD1222 (ChAdOx1 nCoV-19) in healthy adults. For TCRbeta chain sequencing, PBMC samples from trial participants were taken at day 0 and at day 28 after the second dose. About this clone: There is no known antigen for this receptor. No per-base quality is available; no much larger clone lies one base away.

The CDR3 regions of human TCRbeta chains were subjected to immunosequencing. The source study handled its data this way. Repertoire TCRs were checked for matches against a reference library of SARS-CoV-2-specific TCRs that had been generated using the MIRA antigen-specificity platform. Breadth meant the fraction of unique TCRs that were SARS-CoV-2-associated, whereas depth meant the fraction of total T cells that were SARS-CoV-2-associated. Using the MIRA data, each spike-specific TCR was mapped to the spike region that the TCR reacts to and placed in a CD4 or CD8 class. Log10-transformed breadth and depth values were compared by one-way ANOVA with Sidak's multiple comparisons tests. This immuneACCESS table, as held by TCRdb, lists in-frame sequences with V and J called but not all clones. Of the missing ones, under half trace to an unresolved V gene in checked studies; the others have no known cause. The V and J calls and clone size come from that table; D and trimming were worked out from the DNA. The sample table holds approximately 140,000 clones, of which roughly 90% were seen once. The top ten constitute approximately 2.6% of the sample.

This specimen was peripheral blood, taken on day 0 of AZD1222 vaccination. The sequence was collected from an adult in good health. The chain uses TRBV27 and TRBJ2-2; 12 bases in between match TRBD2. The sequence in DNA is TGTGCCAGCAGTCCATCTCGACTAGCGGGGGCTGTGGGTTGGACCGGGGAGCTGTTTTTT. Its protein product is CASSPSRLAGAVGWTGELFF.